This is a list of T cell receptor beta chains from one sample in a study of cytomegalovirus exposure and HLA in healthy donors. Profiling relied on immunoSEQ multiplex PCR, and the TCRdb table lists in-frame clones only, not all of them. The data hold about 220,000 clones, with around four fifths observed a single time. Sequenced material: PBMCs. The receptors were gathered from a woman in her 30s in good health and CMV-seropositive. Both conserved end residues are part of each CDR3. A D gene is named only where the DNA matches it firmly. A row's size may be missing; if present it is once, few, many or a size class.

J gene	clone size	V gene	D gene	CDR3 protein	CDR3 DNA
TRBJ2-7	-	TRBV6-6	TRBD2	CASTSGTTYEQYF	TGTGCCAGCACCTCCGGGACTACCTACGAGCAGTACTTC
TRBJ1-4	-	TRBV5-1	TRBD1	CASSFLGQGASGEKLFF	TGCGCCAGCAGCTTTTTGGGACAGGGGGCGTCAGGTGAAAAACTGTTTTTT
TRBJ1-2	-	TRBV4-3	TRBD1	CASSHNRDRTYTF	TGCGCCAGCAGCCACAACCGGGACAGAACTTACACCTTC
TRBJ1-1	-	TRBV29-1	-	CSVEQGRITEAFF	TGCAGCGTTGAGCAGGGGCGCATCACTGAAGCTTTCTTT
TRBJ2-5	-	TRBV4-2	TRBD2	CASSTGTSGQETQYF	TGTGCCAGCAGCACCGGGACTAGCGGCCAAGAGACCCAGTACTTC
TRBJ2-7	-	TRBV27	-	CASSSGSDYEQYF	TGTGCCAGCAGTTCGGGTTCTGACTACGAGCAGTACTTC
TRBJ1-3	-	TRBV7-9	-	CASSHLVTASGNTIYF	TGTGCCAGCAGCCACCTCGTGACGGCTTCTGGAAACACCATATATTTT
TRBJ1-1	-	TRBV6-4	-	CASRAGQSTEAFF	TGTGCCAGCAGGGCAGGACAGTCTACTGAAGCTTTCTTT
TRBJ2-7	-	TRBV14	-	CASSQELTRGYEQYF	TGTGCCAGCAGCCAAGAGTTAACTAGAGGCTACGAGCAGTACTTC
TRBJ1-3	-	TRBV27	TRBD1	CASSLNRGSVAGNTIYF	TGTGCCAGCAGTCTGAACAGGGGCTCTGTTGCTGGAAACACCATATATTTT
TRBJ2-3	-	TRBV2	-	CASSEVGGLSTDTQYF	TGTGCCAGCAGTGAAGTGGGCGGGTTAAGCACAGATACGCAGTATTTT
TRBJ2-7	-	TRBV10-1	TRBD1	CASSERTGTASFGDEQYF	TGCGCCAGCAGTGAGCGTACCGGGACAGCGTCCTTTGGGGACGAGCAGTACTTC
TRBJ2-3	few	TRBV6-1	-	CASTKGGFPDTQYF	TGTGCCAGCACCAAGGGAGGTTTCCCAGATACGCAGTATTTT
TRBJ2-1	once	TRBV30	-	CAWSVGGGEQFF	TGTGCCTGGAGTGTAGGTGGCGGTGAGCAGTTCTTC
TRBJ2-5	-	TRBV6-5	-	CASSFDREETQYF	TGTGCCAGCAGTTTTGACAGAGAAGAGACCCAGTACTTC
TRBJ1-1	once	TRBV4-3	-	CASSLEAGTEAFF	TGCGCCAGCAGCCTAGAAGCGGGGACTGAAGCTTTCTTT
TRBJ1-1	-	TRBV12-5	-	CASGLPRRNTEAFF	TGTGCTAGTGGTTTGCCGCGGAGGAACACTGAAGCTTTCTTT
TRBJ1-2	-	TRBV30	-	CAWSHDSRLNYGYTF	TGTGCCTGGAGCCACGATTCCCGACTTAACTATGGCTACACCTTC
TRBJ2-7	once	TRBV4-3	-	CASSQVPGAYEQYF	TGCGCCAGCAGCCAAGTCCCAGGAGCCTACGAGCAGTACTTC
TRBJ1-5	-	TRBV10-3	-	CAISDPLSNQPQHF	TGTGCCATCAGTGATCCCCTTAGCAATCAGCCCCAGCATTTT
TRBJ2-1	-	TRBV5-1	TRBD2	CASSSGLADSSYNEQFF	TGCGCCAGCAGCTCTGGACTAGCGGACAGCTCCTACAATGAGCAGTTCTTC
TRBJ2-1	-	TRBV9	-	CASSVEGTPPSEQFF	TGTGCCAGCAGCGTAGAAGGGACACCCCCGTCCGAGCAGTTCTTC
TRBJ2-3	-	TRBV10-3	-	CATGQLSTDTQYF	TGTGCCACCGGACAGCTGAGCACAGATACGCAGTATTTT
TRBJ2-7	-	TRBV19	-	CASSMKQHNSYEQYF	TGTGCCAGTAGTATGAAACAGCACAATAGCTACGAGCAGTACTTC
TRBJ2-7	-	TRBV7-8	TRBD2	CASGNPSGSYEQYF	TGTGCCAGCGGAAACCCTAGCGGATCCTACGAGCAGTACTTC
TRBJ1-2	-	TRBV30	-	CAWRLGLREGGYTF	TGTGCCTGGAGGCTAGGCCTAAGGGAGGGAGGCTACACCTTC
TRBJ2-1	once	TRBV11-2	-	CASSLGALEGYNEQFF	TGTGCCAGCAGCTTAGGGGCCCTGGAGGGCTACAATGAGCAGTTCTTC
TRBJ2-2	-	TRBV5-6	-	CASSLGLGMNTGELFF	TGTGCCAGCAGCTTGGGGCTCGGGATGAACACCGGGGAGCTGTTTTTT
TRBJ1-5	once	TRBV4-2	-	CASSPRSDANQPQHF	TGTGCCAGCAGCCCCCGATCTGACGCAAATCAGCCCCAGCATTTT
TRBJ1-2	-	TRBV9	-	CASSVSPGARDLGYTF	TGTGCCAGCAGCGTGAGCCCGGGAGCGCGGGATCTGGGCTACACCTTC
TRBJ1-2	-	TRBV19	TRBD1	CASSISGQGAGGYTF	TGTGCCAGTAGTATATCGGGGCAGGGGGCCGGTGGCTACACCTTC
TRBJ2-3	-	TRBV28	-	CASSFETQEDTQYF	TGTGCCAGCAGTTTTGAAACGCAGGAGGATACGCAGTATTTT
TRBJ2-2	-	TRBV5-1	TRBD1	CASSSGTGVTGELFF	TGCGCCAGCAGCTCCGGGACAGGGGTCACCGGGGAGCTGTTTTTT
TRBJ1-2	-	TRBV9	-	CASSVSPTGNYGYTF	TGTGCCAGCAGCGTATCCCCGACGGGTAACTATGGCTACACCTTC
TRBJ1-2	-	TRBV25-1	-	CASSARGNYGYTF	TGTGCCAGCAGTGCTCGGGGAAACTATGGCTACACCTTC
TRBJ1-1	-	TRBV2	-	CANIARNTEAFF	TGTGCAAACATCGCGCGGAACACTGAAGCTTTCTTT
TRBJ1-5	-	TRBV28	-	CASSLSRGNQPQHF	TGTGCCAGCAGTTTATCACGGGGCAATCAGCCCCAGCATTTT
TRBJ1-2	-	TRBV5-1	TRBD1	CASSLRTGNGYGYTF	TGCGCCAGCAGCCTAAGGACAGGGAATGGCTATGGCTACACCTTC
TRBJ2-7	-	TRBV7-9	-	CASSPRGEPYEQYF	TGTGCCAGCAGCCCCCGCGGTGAGCCCTACGAGCAGTACTTC
TRBJ2-7	-	TRBV7-2	-	CASSPGRGRNEQYF	TGTGCCAGCAGCCCCGGACGGGGACGGAACGAGCAGTACTTC